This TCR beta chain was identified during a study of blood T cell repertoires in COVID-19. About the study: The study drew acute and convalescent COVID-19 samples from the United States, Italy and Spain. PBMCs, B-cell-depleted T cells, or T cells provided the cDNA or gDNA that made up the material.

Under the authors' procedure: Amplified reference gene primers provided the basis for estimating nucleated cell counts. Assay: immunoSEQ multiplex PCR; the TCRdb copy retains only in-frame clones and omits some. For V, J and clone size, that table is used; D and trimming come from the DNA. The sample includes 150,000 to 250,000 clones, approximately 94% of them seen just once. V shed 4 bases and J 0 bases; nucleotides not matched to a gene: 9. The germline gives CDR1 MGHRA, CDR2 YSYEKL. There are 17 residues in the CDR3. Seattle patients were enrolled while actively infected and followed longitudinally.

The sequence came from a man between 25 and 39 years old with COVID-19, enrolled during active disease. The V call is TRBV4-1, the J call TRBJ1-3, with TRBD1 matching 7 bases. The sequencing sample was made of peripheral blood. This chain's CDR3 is CASSLNRGANSGNTIYF. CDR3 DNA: TGCGCCAGCAGCCTCAACAGGGGCGCTAACTCTGGAAACACCATATATTTT.